This TCR beta chain was retrieved from a study of T cell responses to AZD1222 COVID-19 vaccine. V lost 9 bases and J 8 bases, leaving 19 bases between the germline ends. In germline, CDR1 is MDHEN, CDR2 SYDVKM. This CDR3 is built from 13 residues. TCRdb's table, derived via immunoSEQ multiplex PCR, lists solely in-frame clones and lacks some. The sample records around 80,000 clones, approximately 85% being singletons. Material: peripheral blood, obtained on day 0 of AZD1222 vaccination. This TCR derives from an adult in good health. The chain combines TRBV28 with TRBJ1-1, with a tentative D call TRBD1 (6 bases). The CDR3 bases are TGTGCCAGTCTTGGGGGGGCCCCCATCGAAGCTTTCTTT. Protein sequence: CASLGGAPIEAFF.